This TCR beta chain came from a study of T cells in Graves' hyperthyroidism and ophthalmopathy. The study, taken as a whole, reports: In the blood, most expanded thyroid clonotypes above 0.001 appeared as well.

From RNA transcripts, TCR beta CDR3 regions were amplified. Primed by the HTBI set, a first-round RT-PCR was run on the TCR CDR3. TCRdb itself ran the multiplex PCR reads through MiXCR, one entry per CDR3 protein. This table has around 800,000 distinct CDR3 sequences, 38% appearing once. The authors deemed Graves' hyperthyroidism stable absent ophthalmopathy progression within 18 months. Germline-derived CDR1 and CDR2 are DFQATT and SNEGSKA (reference sequence). The V and J ends lost 2 bases and 6 bases, in that order; junction bases with no gene match: 8. The CDR3 covers 14 residues. In this sample, this clonotype turned up once. Its cognate antigen is unknown.

The sample taken for sequencing was blood. This receptor was obtained from a man aged 18 to 29 with Graves' hyperthyroidism. The V gene is TRBV20-1, the J gene TRBJ2-3; 7 bases match TRBD2. CDR3: CSARRGAGSDTQYF. DNA for the CDR3: TGCAGTGCTAGACGGGGAGCGGGGTCGGATACGCAGTATTTT.